The 9 T cell receptor beta chains presented below share a single source sample, sequenced in a study of response to subunit inactivated influenza vaccine. A single record per CDR3 protein comes from TCRdb applying MiXCR to the RT-PCR reads. This sample has 800,000 or so distinct CDR3 sequences, with about 20% found just once. The sample was PBMCs from blood, taken roughly 5 days after vaccination. The origin of the receptors is a man over 45 who received an inactivated influenza vaccine.

J is TRBJ2-2 and V is TRBV15, with 10 positions matching TRBD2. Per the germline V gene, CDR1 is LNHNV and CDR2 is YYDKDF (reference sequence). The CDR3 has 15 residues. Unmatched junction bases numbered 6, after V lost 3 bases and J lost 8 bases. CDR3 sequence reads: CATSSRLAGEGELFF. As DNA, the CDR3 is TGTGCCACCAGCAGTCGGCTAGCGGGGGAGGGGGAGCTGTTTTTT.

This clonotype was seen a handful of times. The rearrangement links TRBV7-8 to TRBJ2-3; D gene uncertain. The germline CDR1 and CDR2 sequences are SGHVS and FQNEAQ. Trimming removed 5 bases at V and 6 bases at J, with 21 bases between. This CDR3 spans 16 amino acids. CDR3 nucleotides: TGTGCCAGCAGCCGTGGTCGTAATTTAGTCGGCGATACGCAGTATTTT. Translating gives CASSRGRNLVGDTQYF.

This clonotype was detected a few times. The V gene is TRBV4-3, the J gene TRBJ2-6, with TRBD1 as a possible D gene (6 bases). The germline V gene encodes CDR1 LGHNA and CDR2 YSLEER. The V and J ends lost 0 bases and 0 bases respectively, with 9 bases between them. The CDR3 runs to 17 residues. The CDR3 protein is CASSQDGTPSGANVLTF. CDR3 DNA: TGCGCCAGCAGCCAAGACGGGACACCCTCTGGGGCCAACGTCCTGACTTTC.

The chain carries TRBV28 and TRBJ2-5; a weak D match, TRBD1 (6 bases). Germline assignment: CDR1 MDHEN and CDR2 SYDVKM. V was pared by 1 base and J by 2 bases, with 8 bases between. This CDR3 has 14 residues. CDR3 sequence (DNA): TGTGCCAGCAGTTTATACACAGGGCAAGAGACCCAGTACTTC. Translating it yields CASSLYTGQETQYF. The entire variable domain, with the rest obtained from reference TRBV28 and TRBJ2-5, is as follows: DVKVTQSSRYLVKRTGEKVFLECVQDMDHENMFWYRQDPGLGLRLIYFSYDVKMKEKGDIPEGYSVSREKKERFSLILESASTNQTSMYLCASSLYTGQETQYFGPGTRLLVL.

The CDR3 DNA is TGTGCCAGCAGTTCCCCGGGACAGGGGTCGGAGCTGTTTTTT. This translates into CASSSPGQGSELFF. The chain is built from TRBV6-5 and TRBJ2-2; 10 bases match TRBD1. Unmatched junction bases numbered 6, after V lost 4 bases and J lost 10 bases. This CDR3 is built from 14 residues. CDR1 MNHEY and CDR2 SVGAGI come from the germline V gene.

As regards this clonotype: Since a much larger clone is just one base distant, this may be a read error. The V call is TRBV20-1, the J call TRBJ1-5, with D hard to call. Germline CDR1 and CDR2: DFQATT and SNEGSKA (reference sequence). CDR3 length equals 14 residues. V was shortened by 4 bases and J by 4 bases, with 14 bases between the two germline ends. CDR3 nucleotides: TGCAGTGCTACAGATGTAGAAGGTAATCAGCCCCAGCATTTT. Amino acids: CSATDVEGNQPQHF.

This clonotype was counted ten times or more. V gene TRBV29-1 combines with J gene TRBJ2-5, with D unclear. V gave up 3 bases and J gave up 1 base, with 9 bases separating them. The CDR3 extends over 13 amino acids. Germline V gene data show CDR1 as SQVTM and CDR2 as ANQGSEA. The CDR3 protein is CSVERHRQETQYF. In nucleotides, the CDR3 is TGCAGCGTTGAGCGGCACCGCCAAGAGACCCAGTACTTC.

This chain links TRBV12-3 or TRBV12-4 with TRBJ2-7; 9 nucleotides match TRBD1. There are 16 residues in the CDR3. The V and J ends lost 6 bases and 3 bases, in that order; junction bases with no gene match: 12. CDR3 sequence: CASRANRGRKDYEQYF. The CDR3 DNA reads TGTGCCAGCAGAGCTAACAGGGGGCGCAAGGACTACGAGCAGTACTTC.

This clonotype turned up a few times. The rearrangement uses TRBV20-1 and TRBJ2-7; tentatively, D is TRBD2 (6 bases). The CDR3 runs 13 residues. Germline CDR1 DFQATT, CDR2 SNEGSKA (reference sequence). Trimming took 6 bases from V and 7 from J, leaving 19 bases between them. CDR3 residues: CSATGTPVLEQYF. For the CDR3, the DNA is TGCAGTGCAACCGGGACTCCCGTTCTAGAGCAGTACTTC.